This T cell receptor beta chain was sequenced for a study of identical twins. A single record per CDR3 protein comes from TCRdb applying MiXCR to the 5' RACE reads. The sample yields 100,000 to 110,000 distinct CDR3 sequences, less than 6.5% seen once. V was pared by 1 base and J by 1 base, with 9 bases between. The germline V gene has CDR1 LNHNV and CDR2 YYDKDF (reference sequence). The CDR3 is 15 residues long. Study-level results: Models underpredicted monozygotic twin sharing of out-of-frame TCR alpha.

At least ten counts were recorded for this clonotype. Antigen specificity is unknown. The sequenced material came from memory T cells sorted from blood. The V gene is TRBV15, the J gene TRBJ2-3, with a possible D match to TRBD2 (5 bases). This clonotype was obtained from a woman in her forties or fifties in good health. CDR3 residues: CATSRGIARTDTQYF. DNA of the CDR3: TGTGCCACCAGCAGAGGAATAGCGCGCACAGATACGCAGTATTTT.